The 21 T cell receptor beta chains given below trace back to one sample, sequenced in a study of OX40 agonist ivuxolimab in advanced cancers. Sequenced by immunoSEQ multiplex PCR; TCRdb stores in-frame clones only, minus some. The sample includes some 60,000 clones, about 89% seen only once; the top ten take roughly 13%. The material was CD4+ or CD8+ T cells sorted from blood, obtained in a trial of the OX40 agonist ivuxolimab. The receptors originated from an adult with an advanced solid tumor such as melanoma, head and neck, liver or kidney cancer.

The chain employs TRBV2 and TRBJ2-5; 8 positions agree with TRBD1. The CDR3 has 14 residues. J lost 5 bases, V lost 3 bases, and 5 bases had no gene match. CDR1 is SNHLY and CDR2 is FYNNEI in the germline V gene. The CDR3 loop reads CASSDRGRGETQYF. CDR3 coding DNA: TGTGCCAGCAGTGACAGGGGGCGCGGGGAGACCCAGTACTTC.

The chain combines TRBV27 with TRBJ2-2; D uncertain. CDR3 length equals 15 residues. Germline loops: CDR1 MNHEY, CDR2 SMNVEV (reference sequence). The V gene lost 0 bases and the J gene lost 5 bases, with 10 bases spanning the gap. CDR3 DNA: TGTGCCAGCAGTTTATCCCCTAGTCGGACCGGGGAGCTGTTTTTT. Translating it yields CASSLSPSRTGELFF.

The chain's CDR3 is CASSSGLFTSGRVTNEQFF. The CDR3 region has the DNA TGTGCCAGCAGCTCGGGCCTTTTTACTAGCGGGAGGGTAACGAATGAGCAGTTCTTC. The gene calls are TRBV11-2 and TRBJ2-1; 13 positions match TRBD2. V trimming: 4 bases; J trimming: 7 bases; junction bases outside the gene matches: 16. The CDR3 totals 19 residues. Germline V gene sequence: CDR1 SGHAT, CDR2 FQNNGV.

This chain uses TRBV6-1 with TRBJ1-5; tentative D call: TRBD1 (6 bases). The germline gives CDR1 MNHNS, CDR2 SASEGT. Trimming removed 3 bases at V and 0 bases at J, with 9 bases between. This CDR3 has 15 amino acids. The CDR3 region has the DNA TGTGCCAGCAGTGAGGTGGGACATAGCAATCAGCCCCAGCATTTT. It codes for CASSEVGHSNQPQHF.

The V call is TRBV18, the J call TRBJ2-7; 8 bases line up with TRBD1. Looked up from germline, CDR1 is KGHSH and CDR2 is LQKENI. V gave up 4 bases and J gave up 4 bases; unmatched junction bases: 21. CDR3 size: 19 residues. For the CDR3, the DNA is TGTGCCAGCTCACTCCTAGGGACAGGAGGAGATTTTACCGCGTACGAGCAGTACTTC. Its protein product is CASSLLGTGGDFTAYEQYF.

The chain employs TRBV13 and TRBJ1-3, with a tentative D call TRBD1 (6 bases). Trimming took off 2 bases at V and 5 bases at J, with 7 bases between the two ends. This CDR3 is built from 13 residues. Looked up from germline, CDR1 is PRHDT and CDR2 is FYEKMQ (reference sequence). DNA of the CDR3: TGTGCCAGCAGCTTAAGGGGGAGAAACACCATATATTTT. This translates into CASSLRGRNTIYF.

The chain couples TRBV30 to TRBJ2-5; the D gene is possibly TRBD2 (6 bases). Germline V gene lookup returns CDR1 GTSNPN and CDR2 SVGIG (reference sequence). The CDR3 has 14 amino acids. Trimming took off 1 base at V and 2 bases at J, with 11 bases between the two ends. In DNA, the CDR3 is TGTGCCTGGAGTGAACCAGGGAGGCAAGAGACCCAGTACTTC. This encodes CAWSEPGRQETQYF.

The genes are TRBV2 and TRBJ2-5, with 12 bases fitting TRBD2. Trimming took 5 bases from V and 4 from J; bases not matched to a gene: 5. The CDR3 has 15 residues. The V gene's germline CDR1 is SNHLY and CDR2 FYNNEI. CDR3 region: CASSPLAGGVETQYF. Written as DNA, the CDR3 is TGTGCCAGCAGTCCCCTAGCGGGAGGGGTAGAGACCCAGTACTTC.

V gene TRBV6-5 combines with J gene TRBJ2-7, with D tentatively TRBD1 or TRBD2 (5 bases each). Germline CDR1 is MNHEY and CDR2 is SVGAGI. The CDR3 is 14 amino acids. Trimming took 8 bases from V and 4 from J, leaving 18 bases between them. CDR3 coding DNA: TGTGCCAGCCGCGGCCGGGACGGACCATACGAGCAGTACTTC. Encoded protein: CASRGRDGPYEQYF.

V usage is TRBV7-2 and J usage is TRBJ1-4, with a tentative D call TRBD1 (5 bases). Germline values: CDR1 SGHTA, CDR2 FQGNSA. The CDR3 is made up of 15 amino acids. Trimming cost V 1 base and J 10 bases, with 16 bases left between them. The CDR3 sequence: CASSLEGVDGRKLFF. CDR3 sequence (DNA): TGTGCCAGCAGCTTAGAAGGGGTGGACGGCCGAAAACTGTTTTTT.

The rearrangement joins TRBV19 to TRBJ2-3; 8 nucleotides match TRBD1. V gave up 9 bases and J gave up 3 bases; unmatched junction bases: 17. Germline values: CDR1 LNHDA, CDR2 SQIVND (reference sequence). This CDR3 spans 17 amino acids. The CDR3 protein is CASRKRGGQGVTDTQYF. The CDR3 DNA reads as TGTGCCAGCCGGAAGAGGGGAGGACAGGGAGTAACAGATACGCAGTATTTT. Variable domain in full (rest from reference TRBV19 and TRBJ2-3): DGGITQSPKYLFRKEGQNVTLSCEQNLNHDAMYWYRQDPGQGLRLIYYSQIVNDFQKGDIAEGYSVSREKKESFPLTVTSAQKNPTAFYLCASRKRGGQGVTDTQYFGPGTRLTVL.

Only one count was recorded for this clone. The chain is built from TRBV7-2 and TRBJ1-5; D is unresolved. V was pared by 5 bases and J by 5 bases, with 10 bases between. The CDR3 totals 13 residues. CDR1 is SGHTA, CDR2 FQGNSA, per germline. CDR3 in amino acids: CASSLRVHQPQHF. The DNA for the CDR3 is TGTGCCAGCAGCCTCAGAGTGCATCAGCCCCAGCATTTT.

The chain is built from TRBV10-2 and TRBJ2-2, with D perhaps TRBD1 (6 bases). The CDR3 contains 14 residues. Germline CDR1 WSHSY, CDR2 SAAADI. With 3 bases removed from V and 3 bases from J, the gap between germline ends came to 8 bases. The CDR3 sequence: CASSDRTDTGELFF. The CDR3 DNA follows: TGCGCCAGCAGTGATCGGACAGACACCGGGGAGCTGTTTTTT.

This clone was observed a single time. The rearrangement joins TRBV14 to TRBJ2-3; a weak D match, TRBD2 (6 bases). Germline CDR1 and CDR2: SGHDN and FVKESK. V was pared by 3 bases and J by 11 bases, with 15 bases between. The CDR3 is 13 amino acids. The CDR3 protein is CASSHGSGSEQYF. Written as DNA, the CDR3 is TGTGCCAGCAGCCATGGGAGCGGGTCTGAGCAGTATTTT. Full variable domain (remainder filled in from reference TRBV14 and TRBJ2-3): EAGVTQFPSHSVIEKGQTVTLRCDPISGHDNLYWYRRVMGKEIKFLLHFVKESKQDESGMPNNRFLAERTGGTYSTLKVQPAELEDSGVYFCASSHGSGSEQYFGPGTRLTVL.

CDR3: CASSQEKGSQTSQPQHF. CDR3 in DNA: TGCGCCAGCAGCCAAGAAAAGGGCTCACAGACGAGTCAGCCCCAGCATTTT. The chain employs TRBV4-3 and TRBJ1-5; D is ambiguous. V was pared by 0 bases and J by 6 bases, with 18 bases between. This CDR3 region has 17 residues. The V gene's germline CDR1 is LGHNA and CDR2 YSLEER.

The CDR3 bases are TGTGCCAGCTCCACCGCCGGGGGCACTGAAGCTTTCTTT. This gives the protein CASSTAGGTEAFF. The chain combines TRBV6-6 with TRBJ1-1; a possible D gene is TRBD1 (5 bases). Germline CDR1 and CDR2: MNHNY and SVGAGI (reference sequence). V gave up 8 bases and J gave up 4 bases, with 14 bases separating them. This CDR3 region has 13 residues.

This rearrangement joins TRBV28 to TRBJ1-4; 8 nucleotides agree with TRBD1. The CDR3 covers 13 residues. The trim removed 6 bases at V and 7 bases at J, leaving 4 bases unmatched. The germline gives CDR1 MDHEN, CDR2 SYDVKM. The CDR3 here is CASSPRGPEKLFF. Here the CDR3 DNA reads TGTGCCAGCAGCCCCAGGGGGCCTGAAAAACTGTTTTTT.

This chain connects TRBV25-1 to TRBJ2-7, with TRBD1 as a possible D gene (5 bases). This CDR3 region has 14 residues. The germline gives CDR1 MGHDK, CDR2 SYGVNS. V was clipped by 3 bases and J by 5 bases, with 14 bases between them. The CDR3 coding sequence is TGTGCCAGCAGTGACGACCCCAGGGAAGACGAGCAGTACTTC. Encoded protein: CASSDDPREDEQYF.

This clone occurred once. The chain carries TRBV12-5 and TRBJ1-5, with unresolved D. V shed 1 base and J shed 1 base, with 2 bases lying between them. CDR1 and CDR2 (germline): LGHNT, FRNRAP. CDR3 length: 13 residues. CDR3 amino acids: CASGLGSNQPQHF. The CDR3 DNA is TGTGCTAGTGGTTTGGGAAGCAATCAGCCCCAGCATTTT.

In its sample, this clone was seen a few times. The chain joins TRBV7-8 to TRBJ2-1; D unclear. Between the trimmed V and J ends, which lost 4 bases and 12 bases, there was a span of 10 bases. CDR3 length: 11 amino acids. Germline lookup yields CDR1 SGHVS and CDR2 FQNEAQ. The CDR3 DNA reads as TGTGCCAGCAGCTCTGCAGTTGTGCAGTTCTTC. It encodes CASSSAVVQFF.

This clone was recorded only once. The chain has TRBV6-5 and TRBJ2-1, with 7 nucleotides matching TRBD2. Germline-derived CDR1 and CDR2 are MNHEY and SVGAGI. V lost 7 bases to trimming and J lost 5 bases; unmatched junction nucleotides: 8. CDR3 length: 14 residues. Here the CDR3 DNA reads TGTGCCAGCATAGGCGGGAGAGGGGACAATGAGCAGTTCTTC. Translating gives CASIGGRGDNEQFF.